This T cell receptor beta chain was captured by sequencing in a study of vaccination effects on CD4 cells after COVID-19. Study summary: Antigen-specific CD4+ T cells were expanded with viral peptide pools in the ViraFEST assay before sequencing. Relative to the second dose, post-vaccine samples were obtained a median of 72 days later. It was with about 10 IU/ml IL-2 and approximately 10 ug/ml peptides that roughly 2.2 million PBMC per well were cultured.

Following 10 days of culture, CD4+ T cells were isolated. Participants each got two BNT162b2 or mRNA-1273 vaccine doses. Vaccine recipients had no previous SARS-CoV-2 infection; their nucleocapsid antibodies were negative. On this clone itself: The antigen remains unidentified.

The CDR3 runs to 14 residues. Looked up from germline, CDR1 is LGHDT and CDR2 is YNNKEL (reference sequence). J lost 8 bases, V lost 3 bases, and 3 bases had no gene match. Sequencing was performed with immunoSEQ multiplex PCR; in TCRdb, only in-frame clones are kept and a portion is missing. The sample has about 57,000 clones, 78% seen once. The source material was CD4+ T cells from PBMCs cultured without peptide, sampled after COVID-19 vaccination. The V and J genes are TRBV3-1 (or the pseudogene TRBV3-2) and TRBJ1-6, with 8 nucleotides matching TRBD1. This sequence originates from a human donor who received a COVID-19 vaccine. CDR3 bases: TGTGCCAGCAGCCAGACAGGGGTGGATTCACCCCTCCACTTT. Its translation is CASSQTGVDSPLHF.